This TCR beta chain was profiled in a study of identical twins. General study findings and limits: Weaker excess twin sharing was observed in beta out-of-frame sequences.

It was template switching that added a universal primer site, and there were unique molecular identifiers on the cDNA. TCRdb re-called the 5' RACE reads with MiXCR, one entry per CDR3 protein. Seen here are roughly 260,000 distinct CDR3 sequences, approximately 6.8% observed once, and the top ten hold approximately 5.4%. The sample holds many counts of this clonotype. The antigen is not known. The same sample was also studied in work on yellow fever vaccine responses in identical twins.

Input material: CD8+ T cells sorted from blood. This TCR came from a woman aged 18-35 years in good health.

Here the CDR3 DNA reads TGTGCCAGCAGCTCCGAGACCGATTACAATGAGCAGTTCTTC. Translating it yields CASSSETDYNEQFF. The chain carries TRBV11-1 and TRBJ2-1; D unclear. The CDR3 runs to 14 residues. Trimming removed 4 bases at V and 4 bases at J, with 11 bases between. Germline V gene lookup returns CDR1 SGHAT and CDR2 FQDESV (reference sequence).